This passage covers 25 T cell receptor beta chains from one sample sequenced in a study of blood T cells in healthy people across ages. Sample-barcoded 5' priming and a J-beta primer mix drove a second PCR of about 7 to 12 cycles. Using its own MiXCR run on the 5' RACE reads, TCRdb lists one record per CDR3 protein. The sample contains around 800,000 distinct CDR3 sequences, 53% of which appear only once. Sequencing used blood. The receptors here all came from an elderly man in good health.

The rearrangement uses TRBV20-1 and TRBJ2-3; D is possibly TRBD2 (5 bases). Trimming cost V 0 bases and J 3 bases, with 10 bases left between them. Germline CDR1 reads DFQATT; CDR2 reads SNEGSKA (reference sequence). CDR3 size: 14 residues. The DNA for the CDR3 is TGCAGTGCTAGAGATCCTCGGGGTACAGATACGCAGTATTTT. Encoded protein: CSARDPRGTDTQYF.

This clonotype has only a few counts. The chain carries TRBV2 and TRBJ1-5, with 9 positions matching TRBD1. This CDR3 comprises 13 residues. J lost 6 bases, V lost 6 bases, and 3 bases had no gene match. Germline loops: CDR1 SNHLY, CDR2 FYNNEI. In DNA form, the CDR3 reads TGTGCCAGCAGGGGGACAGGGATTCAGCCCCAGCATTTT. Its translation is CASRGTGIQPQHF.

This clonotype came up a few times. This chain links TRBV27 with TRBJ2-5; D possibly uses TRBD1 or TRBD2 (6 bases each). This CDR3 has 16 residues. The germline V and J ends were trimmed by 4 bases and 4 bases, with 19 bases remaining between them. Germline V gene lookup returns CDR1 MNHEY and CDR2 SMNVEV (reference sequence). The CDR3 nucleotides read TGTGCCAGCAGTTCGCCCACGGCCGGGGGCTCAGAGACCCAGTACTTC. Protein sequence: CASSSPTAGGSETQYF.

V usage is TRBV6-1 and J usage is TRBJ1-2, with D possibly being TRBD1 (6 bases). V gave up 4 bases and J gave up 5 bases, with 14 bases separating them. CDR3 length: 14 amino acids. Germline V lookup: CDR1 MNHNS, CDR2 SASEGT. As DNA, the CDR3 is TGTGCCAGCAGTGTCAGGGGAGGGGGATATGGCTACACCTTC. It encodes CASSVRGGGYGYTF.

This clonotype was seen a handful of times. The chain carries TRBV6-2 or TRBV6-3 and TRBJ2-7, with 9 nucleotides matching TRBD1. After removal of 8 bases from V and 3 bases from J, the junction contained 8 bases not matched to a gene. The germline CDR1 and CDR2 sequences are MNHEY and SVGEGT. The CDR3 is made up of 14 amino acids. This chain's CDR3 is CASSVPGQGYEQYF. The CDR3 DNA reads as TGTGCCAGCTCGGTCCCGGGACAGGGCTACGAGCAGTACTTC.

V is TRBV29-1 and J is TRBJ1-2, with D perhaps TRBD1 (5 bases). Germline V gene sequence: CDR1 SQVTM, CDR2 ANQGSEA. This CDR3 spans 18 amino acids. Trimming removed 1 base from V and 6 bases from J, with 27 bases in between. As DNA, the CDR3 is TGCAGCGTTGAAGCGACAGCTTCCAAGGGGTCCCCCAACGATGGCTACACCTTC. Its protein product is CSVEATASKGSPNDGYTF.

The rearrangement links TRBV14 to TRBJ2-3; TRBD1 agrees at 7 bases. V trimming: 7 bases; J trimming: 4 bases; junction bases outside the gene matches: 11. The germline V gene has CDR1 SGHDN and CDR2 FVKESK. The length of the CDR3 is 15 residues. CDR3 in amino acids: CASTTGVRGSDTQYF. CDR3 DNA sequence: TGTGCCAGCACCACAGGGGTCCGGGGATCAGATACGCAGTATTTT.

This clonotype was found many times. V and J are TRBV6-5 and TRBJ2-5; D perhaps matches TRBD2 (5 bases). CDR3 size: 14 residues. V dropped 6 bases and J dropped 2 bases, with 13 bases sitting between them. Germline V CDR1 and CDR2: MNHEY, SVGAGI. The CDR3 bases are TGTGCCAGCAGCCCCCGGACTGTACAAGAGACCCAGTACTTC. It specifies CASSPRTVQETQYF.

This chain joins TRBV11-2 and TRBJ2-4; D unresolved. The J call may be faulty, since TRBJ2-7 better matches the DNA end. Looked up from germline, CDR1 is SGHAT and CDR2 is FQNNGV. The CDR3 length is 14 residues. Here the CDR3 DNA reads TGTGCCAGCAGCTTAGAGCCCCTTACCTACGAGCAGTACTTC. Its protein is CASSLEPLTYEQYF.

The table lists this clonotype with a count of one. V usage is TRBV29-1 and J usage is TRBJ1-1, with D tentatively TRBD1 (5 bases). The CDR3 contains 13 residues. Germline CDR1 SQVTM, CDR2 ANQGSEA. The CDR3 region has the DNA TGCACCGAGGAGAGCCCGGGGGACACTGAAGCTTTCTTT. Protein sequence: CTEESPGDTEAFF.

The chain recombines TRBV4-2 with TRBJ2-1; 9 nucleotides align to TRBD2. The CDR3 runs 18 residues. V lost 1 base and J lost 3; bases outside the gene matches: 10. Germline V gene lookup returns CDR1 LGHNA and CDR2 YNFKEQ. The CDR3 loop is CASSQAFLAGALYNEQFF. The CDR3 nucleotides read TGTGCCAGCAGCCAAGCCTTTTTAGCGGGAGCCCTCTACAATGAGCAGTTCTTC.

This clonotype was counted between two and nine times. This chain links TRBV13 with TRBJ1-4; no definite D call. The CDR3 totals 13 residues. The ends were cut back, 0 bases at V and 8 bases at J, with 7 bases in the middle. Germline values: CDR1 PRHDT, CDR2 FYEKMQ (reference sequence). The chain's CDR3 is CASSLGNGEKLFF. Written as DNA, the CDR3 is TGTGCCAGCAGCTTAGGGAATGGAGAAAAACTGTTTTTT.

The chain recombines TRBV30 with TRBJ2-1, with 7 bases identical to TRBD2. The V and J ends lost 2 bases and 7 bases, in that order; junction bases with no gene match: 8. The length of the CDR3 is 14 residues. Germline assignment: CDR1 GTSNPN and CDR2 SVGIG (reference sequence). CDR3 nucleotides: TGTGCCTGGAGTCCCCCAGCGGGACGGAATGAGCAGTTCTTC. Encoded protein: CAWSPPAGRNEQFF. Supplemented by reference TRBV30 and TRBJ2-1, the full variable domain reads SQTIHQWPATLVQPVGSPLSLECTVEGTSNPNLYWYRQAAGRGLQLLFYSVGIGQISSEVPQNLSASRPQDRQFILSSKKLLLSDSGFYLCAWSPPAGRNEQFFGPGTRLTVL.

This clonotype was recorded a few times. The genes are TRBV5-6 and TRBJ2-2; the match to TRBD2 covers 7 bases. The trim removed 7 bases at V and 0 bases at J, leaving 9 bases unmatched. The length of the CDR3 is 16 residues. Germline values: CDR1 SGHDT, CDR2 YYEEEE. The CDR3, as DNA: TGTGCCAGCCGGGGCGGGAGCGCTACGAACACCGGGGAGCTGTTTTTT. Its protein product is CASRGGSATNTGELFF. The full variable domain, rest sourced from reference TRBV5-6 and TRBJ2-2, is DAGVTQSPTHLIKTRGQQVTLRCSPKSGHDTVSWYQQALGQGPQFIFQYYEEEERQRGNFPDRFSGHQFPNYSSELNVNALLLGDSALYLCASRGGSATNTGELFFGEGSRLTVL.

The CDR3 here is CSARTTGPGGEQFF. The CDR3 nucleotides are TGCAGTGCTAGAACTACCGGGCCGGGGGGTGAGCAGTTCTTC. J is TRBJ2-1 and V is TRBV20-1; 7 bases fit TRBD2. This CDR3 has 14 residues. Germline V gene lookup returns CDR1 DFQATT and CDR2 SNEGSKA (reference sequence). V shed 2 bases and J 9 bases; nucleotides not matched to a gene: 10.

J is TRBJ2-7 and V is TRBV24-1, with 7 bases matching TRBD2. The end of the DNA fits TRBJ2-5 better, so the J call may be wrong. CDR1 and CDR2 from the germline V gene are KGHDR and SFDVKD. This CDR3 is built from 13 residues. The CDR3 spells CATSEGGEGTQYF. For the CDR3, the DNA is TGTGCCACCAGTGAGGGGGGGGAAGGGACCCAGTACTTC.

The chain recombines TRBV21-1 with TRBJ1-5; the D call in the table, TRBD1, was not verified against the DNA. TRBV21-1 counts as a pseudogene. This CDR3 has 18 residues. In DNA form, the CDR3 reads TGTGCCAGCAGCAAAGAAAGGGACGGTGTAAGGAGCAATCAGCCCCAGCATTTT. Its protein is CASSKERDGVRSNQPQHF.

The chain has TRBV12-3 or TRBV12-4 and TRBJ1-5, with 8 bases aligning to TRBD1. V gave up 2 bases and J gave up 1 base; unmatched junction bases: 1. The CDR3 extends over 15 amino acids. The chain's CDR3 is CASSLQGASNQPQHF. The CDR3 DNA reads as TGTGCCAGCAGTTTACAGGGGGCAAGCAATCAGCCCCAGCATTTT.

The rearrangement joins TRBV12-3 or TRBV12-4 to TRBJ1-6; 7 bases are shared with TRBD1. V lost 5 bases, J lost 6 bases, and 7 bases stayed unmatched. The CDR3 runs 15 residues. The CDR3 DNA is TGTGCCAGCAGTACGACAGGGTACAGTAATTCACCCCTCCACTTT. It specifies CASSTTGYSNSPLHF.

This clonotype was detected only a few times. The chain is built from TRBV27 and TRBJ1-6; D is ambiguous. Trimming removed 3 bases at V and 7 bases at J, with 7 bases between. The germline V gene has CDR1 MNHEY and CDR2 SMNVEV (reference sequence). The CDR3 loop spans 13 amino acids. CDR3 DNA sequence: TGTGCCAGCAGTTTGATGGCGAATTCACCCCTCCACTTT. Its protein product is CASSLMANSPLHF.

V is TRBV10-3 and J is TRBJ2-7; perhaps TRBD1 as D (6 bases). Trimming took 0 bases from V and 2 from J, leaving 11 bases between them. Germline values: CDR1 ENHRY, CDR2 SYGVKD. The CDR3 spans 15 residues. This CDR3 is CAISESQGPPYEQYF. The CDR3 nucleotides read TGTGCCATCAGTGAGTCTCAGGGGCCCCCCTACGAGCAGTACTTC.

The rearrangement uses TRBV5-1 and TRBJ2-1; the match to TRBD2 covers 9 bases. The V gene's germline CDR1 is SGHRS and CDR2 YFSETQ. With 2 bases clipped from V and 7 bases from J, the junction kept 7 bases outside the gene matches. The CDR3 runs 15 residues. DNA for the CDR3: TGCGCCAGCAGCTTCTCCAGCGGGAGGCGGAATGAGCAGTTCTTC. It codes for CASSFSSGRRNEQFF.

This clonotype was seen only a few times. The chain links TRBV27 to TRBJ1-4, with D possibly TRBD1 on 5 matching bases. CDR3 length equals 16 residues. CDR1 and CDR2 from the germline V gene are MNHEY and SMNVEV (reference sequence). Trimming cost V 6 bases and J 0 bases, with 14 bases left between them. CDR3 sequence reads: CASRTGRPATNEKLFF. In DNA, the CDR3 is TGTGCCAGCAGAACAGGACGGCCGGCAACTAATGAAAAACTGTTTTTT. The whole variable domain, filled in from reference TRBV27 and TRBJ1-4, reads EAQVTQNPRYLITVTGKKLTVTCSQNMNHEYMSWYRQDPGLGLRQIYYSMNVEVTDKGDVPEGYKVSRKEKRNFPLILESPSPNQTSLYFCASRTGRPATNEKLFFGSGTQLSVL.

This clonotype was counted only a few times. The chain combines TRBV10-3 with TRBJ2-5; 14 bases match TRBD2. The CDR3 extends over 14 amino acids. Germline trimming cut 6 bases from V and 10 bases from J; bases unmatched to any gene: 7. Germline V lookup: CDR1 ENHRY, CDR2 SYGVKD. The CDR3 DNA reads TGTGCCATCAGGGGGACTAGCGGGAGCGAGGGCCAGTACTTC. As protein: CAIRGTSGSEGQYF.

Only a few counts were recorded for this clonotype. The chain carries TRBV2 and TRBJ2-3; 7 bases agree with TRBD1. The CDR3 extends over 14 amino acids. CDR1 and CDR2 (germline): SNHLY, FYNNEI. V trimming: 11 bases; J trimming: 0 bases; junction bases outside the gene matches: 8. This CDR3 reads CAGRRQGSTDTQYF. CDR3 coding DNA: TGTGCCGGACGAAGACAGGGAAGCACAGATACGCAGTATTTT.